This T cell receptor beta chain emerged from a study of T-cell memory formation after mild COVID-19. Study as a whole: Clusters were largely donor specific.

In the case of this clonotype: Its cognate antigen is unknown.

Overall study results and limits: Whereas later expanders leaned CD4+, clones contracting day 15 to 85 showed a balanced CD4/CD8 makeup. The CD4+ clones that contracted clustered mainly within CM and EM, and the CD8+ clones concentrated in EMRA.

Libraries for TCRalpha and TCRbeta carried sample barcodes and unique molecular identifiers via 5'RACE. TCRdb independently ran MiXCR on the 5' RACE reads; one entry per CDR3 protein. The data hold roughly 580,000 distinct CDR3 sequences, with more than 15% observed a single time. CDR1 and CDR2 from the germline V gene are SGHDT and YYEEEE. Trimming removed 1 base at V and 1 base at J, with 12 bases between. The CDR3 is made up of 15 amino acids. This TCR derives from an adult woman who had mild COVID-19 (a few samples of this study predate the infection). Cell type and time point are not known. The rearrangement links TRBV5-6 to TRBJ2-7, with TRBD2 as a possible D gene (5 bases). The sample consisted of PBMCs or a T cell subset sorted from them (not recorded which). This CDR3 reads CASSLLRPGSYEQYF. The CDR3 coding sequence is TGTGCCAGCAGCTTGTTGCGCCCGGGGTCCTACGAGCAGTACTTC.